The 2 T cell receptor beta chains presented below share a single source sample, sequenced in a study of monozygotic twins with inflammatory bowel disease. TCRdb processed the 5' RACE reads again and assigns one entry to each CDR3 protein, with no DNA. The sample table includes some 160,000 distinct CDR3 sequences. Sequenced material: blood. These receptor sequences come from a human donor with ulcerative colitis or Crohn's disease, or a healthy co-twin of an affected twin (not recorded which).

The chain is built from TRBV20-1 and TRBJ1-1; the D call of TRBD1 rests on TCRdb alone, since no DNA is present to check it. Germline values: CDR1 DFQATT, CDR2 SNEGSKA (reference sequence). This CDR3 has 14 residues. The CDR3 sequence: CSAFVAPLNTEAFF.

The rearrangement links TRBV7-9 to TRBJ2-1. This CDR3 contains 11 residues. The germline gives CDR1 SEHNR, CDR2 FQNEAQ (reference sequence). The CDR3 here is CASSSTKVLFF.